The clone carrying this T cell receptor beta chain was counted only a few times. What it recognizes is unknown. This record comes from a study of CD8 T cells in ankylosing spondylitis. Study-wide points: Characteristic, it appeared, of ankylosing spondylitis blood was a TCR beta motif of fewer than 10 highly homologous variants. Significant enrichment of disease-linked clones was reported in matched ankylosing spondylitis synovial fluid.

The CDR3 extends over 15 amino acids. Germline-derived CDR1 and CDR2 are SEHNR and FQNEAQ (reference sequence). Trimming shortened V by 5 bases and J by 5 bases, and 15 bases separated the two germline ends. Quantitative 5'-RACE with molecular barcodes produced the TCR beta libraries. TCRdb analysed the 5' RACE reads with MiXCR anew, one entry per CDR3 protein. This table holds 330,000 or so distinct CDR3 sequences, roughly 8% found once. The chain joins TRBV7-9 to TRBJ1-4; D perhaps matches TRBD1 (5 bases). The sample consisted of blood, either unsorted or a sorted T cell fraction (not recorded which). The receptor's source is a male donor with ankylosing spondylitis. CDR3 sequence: CASSPRDGPNEKLFF. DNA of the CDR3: TGTGCCAGCAGCCCCAGGGACGGACCGAATGAAAAACTGTTTTTT.